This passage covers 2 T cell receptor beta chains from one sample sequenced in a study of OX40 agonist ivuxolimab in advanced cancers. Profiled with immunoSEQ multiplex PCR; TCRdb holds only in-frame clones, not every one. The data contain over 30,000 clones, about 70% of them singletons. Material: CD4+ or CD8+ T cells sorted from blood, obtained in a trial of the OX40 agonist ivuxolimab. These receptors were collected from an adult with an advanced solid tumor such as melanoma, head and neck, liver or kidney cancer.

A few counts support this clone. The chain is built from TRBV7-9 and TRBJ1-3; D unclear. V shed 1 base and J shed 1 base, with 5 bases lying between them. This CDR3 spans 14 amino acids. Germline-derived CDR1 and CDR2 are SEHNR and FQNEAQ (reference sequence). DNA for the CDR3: TGTGCCAGCAGCTTAGTGGGATCTGGAAACACCATATATTTT. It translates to CASSLVGSGNTIYF.

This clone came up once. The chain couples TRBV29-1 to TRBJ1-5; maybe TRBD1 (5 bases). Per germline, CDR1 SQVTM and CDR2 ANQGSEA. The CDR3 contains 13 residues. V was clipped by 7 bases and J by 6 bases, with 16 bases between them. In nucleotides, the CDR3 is TGCAGCGGGGGGGAAGGTGTCAGTCAGCCCCAGCATTTT. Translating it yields CSGGEGVSQPQHF.